This TCR beta chain was retrieved from a study of T-cell memory formation after mild COVID-19. One entry per CDR3 protein results from TCRdb running MiXCR on the 5' RACE reads. The data hold fewer than 250,000 distinct CDR3 sequences, with roughly 10% observed a single time. V lost 6 bases to trimming and J lost 7 bases, with 16 bases between them. The CDR3 covers 15 residues. What was sequenced was PBMCs or a T cell subset sorted from them (not recorded which). This chain links TRBV12-3 or TRBV12-4 with TRBJ1-6; D possibly corresponds to TRBD1 (5 bases). The origin of this receptor is a man aged 18 to 30 who had mild COVID-19 (a few samples of this study predate the infection). Cell type and time point are not known. The DNA of the CDR3 is TGTGCCAGCAGCCCCCCGGGACTACCAAATTCACCCCTCCACTTT. Translation: CASSPPGLPNSPLHF.